The next 25 T cell receptor beta chains were all read from a single sample in a study of OX40 agonist ivuxolimab in advanced cancers. Here immunoSEQ multiplex PCR was the method, and the copy in TCRdb shows in-frame clones only, minus some. The table includes about 20,000 clones, about 83% detected once. Sample: CD4+ or CD8+ T cells sorted from blood, taken in a trial of the OX40 agonist ivuxolimab. Receptors originate from an adult with an advanced solid tumor such as melanoma, head and neck, liver or kidney cancer.

The rearrangement links TRBV5-1 to TRBJ2-4; D is unclear. Germline CDR1 reads SGHRS; CDR2 reads YFSETQ. This CDR3 comprises 15 residues. With 3 bases removed from V and 2 bases from J, the gap between germline ends came to 12 bases. The CDR3 loop is CASSYPAETKNIQYF. CDR3 in DNA: TGCGCCAGCAGCTACCCCGCGGAAACCAAAAACATTCAGTACTTC.

The chain carries TRBV6-5 and TRBJ2-7; D is uncertain. The CDR3 has 13 residues. Germline-derived CDR1 and CDR2 are MNHEY and SVGAGI. V was shortened by 2 bases and J by 6 bases, with 11 bases between the two germline ends. DNA for the CDR3: TGTGCCAGCAGTTACCTAGGGTTGTCCGAGCAGTACTTC. This translates into CASSYLGLSEQYF.

This clone is medium-sized (0.01 to 0.1%). The chain recombines TRBV7-8 with TRBJ2-6, with 9 nucleotides matching TRBD1. Germline CDR1 SGHVS, CDR2 FQNEAQ. This CDR3 comprises 14 residues. Trimming removed 10 bases from V and 4 bases from J; junction bases left unmatched: 5. This CDR3 is CAIQGAAGANVLTF. CDR3 in DNA: TGTGCCATACAGGGGGCGGCGGGGGCCAACGTCCTGACTTTC. Looking up the rest from reference TRBV7-8 and TRBJ2-6 gives the full variable domain: GAGVSQSPRYKVAKRGQDVALRCDPISGHVSLFWYQQALGQGPEFLTYFQNEAQLDKSGLPSDRFFAERPEGSVSTLKIQRTQQEDSAVYLCAIQGAAGANVLTFGAGSRLTVL.

In this sample, this clone turned up once. The chain recombines TRBV11-3 with TRBJ2-2, with a weak D call TRBD1 (6 bases). This CDR3 comprises 18 residues. From germline, CDR1 is SGHNT and CDR2 YENEEA. Trimming took 2 bases from V and 0 from J, leaving 16 bases between them. The CDR3 DNA reads as TGTGCCAGCAGCTTATATGGTGAGGGACATGCGAACACCGGGGAGCTGTTTTTT. Its translation is CASSLYGEGHANTGELFF.

The V gene is TRBV6-5, the J gene TRBJ2-1, with TRBD1 matching over 8 bases. This CDR3 region has 15 residues. V shed 5 bases, J shed 3 bases, and the junction held 6 bases outside the gene matches. Germline V gives CDR1 MNHEY, CDR2 SVGAGI. The CDR3 loop is CASSKGTGLYNEQFF. In nucleotides, the CDR3 is TGTGCCAGCAGTAAAGGGACAGGCCTCTACAATGAGCAGTTCTTC.

The rearrangement joins TRBV4-1 to TRBJ1-4, with D perhaps TRBD1 (5 bases). The germline gives CDR1 MGHRA, CDR2 YSYEKL. This CDR3 has 15 residues. V was cut by 3 bases and J by 7 bases, with 15 bases left in between. CDR3 sequence reads: CASSHSGTWGEKLFF. In nucleotides, the CDR3 is TGCGCCAGCAGCCACTCCGGGACGTGGGGTGAAAAACTGTTTTTT.

The chain is built from TRBV7-3 and TRBJ2-1; TRBD1 matches at 7 bases. V lost 5 bases to trimming and J lost 6 bases; unmatched junction nucleotides: 10. Germline V gene lookup returns CDR1 SGHTA and CDR2 FQGTGA. CDR3 length: 15 residues. The CDR3 DNA reads as TGTGCCAGCAGCCACAGAGGGACAGCTATCAATGAGCAGTTCTTC. Protein sequence: CASSHRGTAINEQFF.

This clone was seen a few times. V usage is TRBV2 and J usage is TRBJ1-5; D is perhaps TRBD1 (5 bases). This CDR3 has 12 residues. Germline CDR1 is SNHLY and CDR2 is FYNNEI. V was clipped by 8 bases and J by 1 base, with 6 bases between them. The CDR3 DNA reads TGTGCCAGCTCAGGGAGCAATCAGCCCCAGCATTTT. Translating it yields CASSGSNQPQHF. Using reference TRBV2 and TRBJ1-5 for the parts outside the CDR3, the full variable domain is EPEVTQTPSHQVTQMGQEVILRCVPISNHLYFYWYRQILGQKVEFLVSFYNNEISEKSEIFDDQFSVERPDGSNFTLKIRSTKLEDSAMYFCASSGSNQPQHFGDGTRLSIL.

CDR3 coding DNA: TGTGCCAGCAGTTTCGGGGGATTATTTCAGCCCCAGCATTTT. Protein: CASSFGGLFQPQHF. The chain employs TRBV28 and TRBJ1-5, with D possibly TRBD1 on 5 matching bases. Trimming removed 3 bases from V and 6 bases from J, with 12 bases in between. CDR1 MDHEN and CDR2 SYDVKM come from the germline V gene. The CDR3 length is 14 residues.

The chain is built from TRBV27 and TRBJ1-2; 8 nucleotides match TRBD1. This CDR3 contains 16 residues. After removal of 1 base from V and 4 bases from J, the junction contained 8 bases not matched to a gene. CDR1 is MNHEY, CDR2 SMNVEV, per germline (reference sequence). CDR3 amino acids: CASSLFSTGGFYGYTF. As DNA, the CDR3 is TGTGCCAGCAGTTTATTTAGCACAGGGGGGTTCTATGGCTACACCTTC.

This clone was counted only a few times. V is TRBV28 and J is TRBJ1-1, with D hard to call. The V gene's germline CDR1 is MDHEN and CDR2 SYDVKM. This CDR3 spans 13 amino acids. Trimming took off 7 bases at V and 4 bases at J, with 13 bases between the two ends. CDR3 sequence reads: CASKFSLGTEAFF. CDR3 nucleotides: TGTGCCAGCAAATTTAGTTTAGGCACTGAAGCTTTCTTT. The complete variable domain, with remaining parts taken from reference TRBV28 and TRBJ1-1, reads DVKVTQSSRYLVKRTGEKVFLECVQDMDHENMFWYRQDPGLGLRLIYFSYDVKMKEKGDIPEGYSVSREKKERFSLILESASTNQTSMYLCASKFSLGTEAFFGQGTRLTVV.

This chain connects TRBV2 to TRBJ2-7; 7 positions agree with TRBD1. Germline V gene sequence: CDR1 SNHLY, CDR2 FYNNEI. This CDR3 is 16 amino acids long. V was pared by 2 bases and J by 5 bases, with 12 bases of the junction left unmatched. Here the CDR3 reads CASSENPGTATHEQYF. The CDR3 region has the DNA TGTGCCAGCAGTGAAAACCCCGGGACAGCAACCCACGAGCAGTACTTC.

V gene TRBV4-1 combines with J gene TRBJ2-1; D gene ambiguous. Germline CDR1 and CDR2: MGHRA and YSYEKL. V was pared by 0 bases and J by 7 bases, with 10 bases between. The CDR3 is 14 residues long. The chain's CDR3 is CASSQEGQTNEQFF. In nucleotides, the CDR3 is TGCGCCAGCAGCCAAGAGGGCCAGACTAATGAGCAGTTCTTC.

J is TRBJ1-2 and V is TRBV9; 7 positions match TRBD1. The CDR3 loop spans 13 amino acids. J gave up 3 bases and V 6 bases, and 5 bases lay outside the gene matches. CDR1 SGDLS and CDR2 YYNGEE come from the germline V gene. Here the CDR3 reads CASTEQGYYGYTF. In DNA form, the CDR3 reads TGTGCCAGCACCGAACAGGGGTACTATGGCTACACCTTC. The full variable domain, in which reference TRBV9 and TRBJ1-2 provide the parts outside the CDR3, is DSGVTQTPKHLITATGQRVTLRCSPRSGDLSVYWYQQSLDQGLQFLIQYYNGEERAKGNILERFSAQQFPDLHSELNLSSLELGDSALYFCASTEQGYYGYTFGSGTRLTVV.

V gene TRBV6-5 combines with J gene TRBJ2-7; D gene ambiguous. Looked up from germline, CDR1 is MNHEY and CDR2 is SVGAGI. The length of the CDR3 is 16 residues. Trimming left V 0 bases short and J 1 base short, with 13 bases between. CDR3: CASSYSTGPRSYEQYF. The DNA for the CDR3 is TGTGCCAGCAGTTACTCGACGGGTCCCCGTTCCTACGAGCAGTACTTC.

J is TRBJ1-1 and V is TRBV6-1, with unresolved D. This CDR3 region has 13 residues. CDR1 is MNHNS, CDR2 SASEGT, per germline. The V end was cut by 7 bases, the J end by 0 bases, with 9 bases between. Here the CDR3 DNA reads TGTGCCAGCATTTACGGAGTGAACACTGAAGCTTTCTTT. Translated, it gives CASIYGVNTEAFF.

The sample holds one count of this clone. The V call is TRBV27, the J call TRBJ2-5, with TRBD2 matching 12 bases. CDR3 size: 17 residues. Germline assignment: CDR1 MNHEY and CDR2 SMNVEV (reference sequence). With V trimmed by 5 bases and J by 3 bases, 10 bases remained unmatched. The CDR3 DNA reads TGTGCCAGCAGTCCCCTGACTAGCGGGGGTCCCAAAGAGACCCAGTACTTC. Translating it yields CASSPLTSGGPKETQYF.

This clone was seen only a few times. The genes are TRBV7-2 and TRBJ1-1, with D possibly matching TRBD1 (6 bases). Germline V lookup: CDR1 SGHTA, CDR2 FQGNSA. The CDR3 spans 15 residues. Trimming took 1 base from V and 4 from J, leaving 13 bases between them. The CDR3 bases are TGTGCCAGCAGCTTAGGCGGAGGGGGGGCCACTGAAGCTTTCTTT. Translating it yields CASSLGGGGATEAFF.

The chain links TRBV6-4 to TRBJ2-3; no clear D. V was pared by 3 bases and J by 2 bases, with 12 bases between. Germline V lookup: CDR1 MRHNA, CDR2 SNTAGT. This CDR3 spans 15 amino acids. In DNA form, the CDR3 reads TGTGCCAGCAGTGAATTTATGGGATACACAGATACGCAGTATTTT. Translating it yields CASSEFMGYTDTQYF.

This clone was seen a few times. This rearrangement joins TRBV7-2 to TRBJ2-1; 13 bases map to TRBD2. In germline, CDR1 is SGHTA, CDR2 FQGNSA. J was trimmed by 8 bases and V by 5 bases; bases with no gene match: 9. CDR3 length: 16 amino acids. The CDR3 nucleotides are TGTGCCAGCAGCGACAGGACTAGCGGGGGTGAGGATGAGCAGTTCTTC. As protein: CASSDRTSGGEDEQFF. The full variable domain, with the rest looked up from reference TRBV7-2 and TRBJ2-1, is GAGVSQSPSNKVTEKGKDVELRCDPISGHTALYWYRQSLGQGLEFLIYFQGNSAPDKSGLPSDRFSAERTGGSVSTLTIQRTQQEDSAVYLCASSDRTSGGEDEQFFGPGTRLTVL.

The chain recombines TRBV7-2 with TRBJ2-5; no reliable D call. Germline V CDR1 and CDR2: SGHTA, FQGNSA. Trimming stripped 5 bases from V and 1 base from J, with 8 bases between. The CDR3 totals 13 residues. The CDR3 nucleotides read TGTGCCAGCAGCCCTGCGGCCCAAGAGACCCAGTACTTC. This encodes CASSPAAQETQYF.

The V and J genes are TRBV11-2 and TRBJ1-1; D may be TRBD1 (6 bases). Germline V gene data show CDR1 as SGHAT and CDR2 as FQNNGV. This CDR3 comprises 16 residues. Trimming stripped 7 bases from V and 2 bases from J, with 20 bases between. This CDR3 reads CASISGGEGGNTEAFF. Written as DNA, the CDR3 is TGTGCCAGCATTTCGGGTGGGGAGGGGGGAAACACTGAAGCTTTCTTT. The full variable domain, rest sourced from reference TRBV11-2 and TRBJ1-1, is EAGVAQSPRYKIIEKRQSVAFWCNPISGHATLYWYQQILGQGPKLLIQFQNNGVVDDSQLPKDRFSAERLKGVDSTLKIQPAKLEDSAVYLCASISGGEGGNTEAFFGQGTRLTVV.

The genes are TRBV19 and TRBJ1-1, with no clear D. CDR3 length: 12 residues. Germline V gene lookup returns CDR1 LNHDA and CDR2 SQIVND (reference sequence). Trimming removed 6 bases from V and 1 base from J, with 6 bases in between. CDR3 loop: CASSEGNTEAFF. CDR3 coding DNA: TGTGCCAGTAGCGAGGGGAACACTGAAGCTTTCTTT.

V usage is TRBV6-4 and J usage is TRBJ1-5, with no clear D. V shed 8 bases and J shed 2 bases, with 10 bases lying between them. Per the germline V gene, CDR1 is MRHNA and CDR2 is SNTAGT. CDR3 length: 13 residues. Here the CDR3 reads CASHGGRNQPQHF. CDR3 DNA: TGTGCCAGCCATGGAGGGCGCAATCAGCCCCAGCATTTT.

The V and J genes are TRBV14 and TRBJ2-7, with a possible D match to TRBD2 (6 bases). The V gene lost 0 bases and the J gene lost 0 bases, with 9 bases spanning the gap. The CDR3 extends over 15 amino acids. Germline lookup yields CDR1 SGHDN and CDR2 FVKESK. The CDR3 loop reads CASSQDGTYSYEQYF. The CDR3 DNA reads as TGTGCCAGCAGCCAAGATGGGACTTACTCCTACGAGCAGTACTTC. The whole variable domain, remainder taken from reference TRBV14 and TRBJ2-7, is EAGVTQFPSHSVIEKGQTVTLRCDPISGHDNLYWYRRVMGKEIKFLLHFVKESKQDESGMPNNRFLAERTGGTYSTLKVQPAELEDSGVYFCASSQDGTYSYEQYFGPGTRLTVT.